This TCR beta chain originates from a study of Tregs in tolerant kidney transplant recipients. Study-wide findings and caveats: Biological reproducibility was not directly addressed, but technical replication error appeared minimal. Activated donor B cell expansion appeared to reveal the most relevant donor-specific TCRbeta repertoire.

The data were produced by immunoSEQ multiplex PCR, yet TCRdb's version contains in-frame clones alone and is incomplete. This sample carries 100,000 to 130,000 clones, 90% of them seen once, and the ten largest clones take just under 0.35%. As for this clone: As yet, its antigen is unknown.

Germline values: CDR1 SEHNR, CDR2 FQNEAQ (reference sequence). V lost 3 bases and J lost 5, with 13 bases in between. This CDR3 has 14 amino acids. The clonotype originates from a human donor who received a combined kidney and bone marrow transplant. V is TRBV7-9 and J is TRBJ1-1, with unresolved D. Material: CD4+ T cells from blood, obtained before the transplant. CDR3 amino acids: CASSFNKGGTEAFF. CDR3 nucleotides: TGTGCCAGCAGCTTTAATAAAGGAGGGACTGAAGCTTTCTTT.